These 3 T cell receptor beta chains share one sample of origin, sequenced in a study of CD4+ T cells in melanoma (dated by TCRdb to between 2021 and 2024). Library generation was performed with the immunoSEQ multiplex PCR assay. Sourced from immuneACCESS, this table was stored by TCRdb with only in-frame sequences that have V and J called. A share of the clones is absent; for the studies checked, an unresolved V gene accounts for under half, and the remainder has no known explanation. The sample contains some 110,000 clones, about 92% of them found a single time. In total, the top ten clones hold approximately 3.5% of the sample. The specimen sequenced was peripheral blood. Source of these receptors: a human donor with melanoma.

The genes are TRBV19 and TRBJ2-1; a weak D match, TRBD1 (6 bases). In germline, CDR1 is LNHDA, CDR2 SQIVND (reference sequence). V shed 5 bases and J shed 2 bases, with 16 bases lying between them. This CDR3 is 16 amino acids long. The CDR3 nucleotides are TGTGCCAGTAGTGCCCGTGGGGGACATACCTACAATGAGCAGTTCTTC. Protein: CASSARGGHTYNEQFF.

This chain links TRBV28 with TRBJ1-1, with D hard to call. Germline loops: CDR1 MDHEN, CDR2 SYDVKM. CDR3 size: 11 residues. Trimming removed 2 bases at V and 11 bases at J, with 9 bases between. The CDR3 nucleotides are TGTGCCAGCAGTTTAACGGGTTTGGCTTTCTTT. As protein: CASSLTGLAFF. Full variable domain (rest looked up from reference TRBV28 and TRBJ1-1): DVKVTQSSRYLVKRTGEKVFLECVQDMDHENMFWYRQDPGLGLRLIYFSYDVKMKEKGDIPEGYSVSREKKERFSLILESASTNQTSMYLCASSLTGLAFFGQGTRLTVV.

The rearrangement uses TRBV7-9 and TRBJ1-1; D ambiguous. The length of the CDR3 is 11 residues. V lost 6 bases to trimming and J lost 8 bases, with 10 bases between them. Per germline, CDR1 SEHNR and CDR2 FQNEAQ (reference sequence). DNA for the CDR3: TGTGCCAGCAGACTAATAGGCGAAGCTTTCTTT. Amino acid sequence: CASRLIGEAFF.